The next 26 T cell receptor beta chains were all read from a single sample in a study of cytomegalovirus exposure and HLA in healthy donors. Vbeta (60) and Jbeta (13) primers were used in the PCR. Data came from immunoSEQ multiplex PCR; TCRdb stores just in-frame clones and leaves some out. The table records tens of thousands of clones, approximately 80% of them present only once. What was sequenced was PBMCs. These receptors all come from a man aged 45-65 years in good health and CMV-seronegative.

This clone was picked up a small number of times. The gene calls are TRBV5-1 and TRBJ2-5, with D maybe TRBD2 (5 bases). V lost 1 base and J lost 1, with 8 bases in between. CDR3 size: 14 residues. Per germline, CDR1 SGHRS and CDR2 YFSETQ. The CDR3 coding sequence is TGCGCCAGCAGCTTGCGAGGGCGCCAAGAGACCCAGTACTTC. As protein: CASSLRGRQETQYF.

V and J are TRBV4-2 and TRBJ2-3; 9 bases align to TRBD2. The germline V gene encodes CDR1 LGHNA and CDR2 YNFKEQ. There are 17 residues in the CDR3. Unmatched junction bases numbered 8, after V lost 0 bases and J lost 4 bases. The CDR3 protein is CASSQEGSGGPPDTQYF. In nucleotides, the CDR3 is TGTGCCAGCAGCCAAGAGGGGAGCGGGGGGCCGCCAGATACGCAGTATTTT.

The CDR3, as DNA: TGTGCCAGCAGTGAGGGGTTTTTGGTGGGGGGTGGCTACACCTTC. Its translation: CASSEGFLVGGGYTF. V is TRBV6-1 and J is TRBJ1-2, with TRBD1 as a possible D gene (5 bases). This CDR3 has 15 amino acids. Trimming pared 3 bases from V and 7 bases from J, leaving 18 bases between. Germline V gene lookup returns CDR1 MNHNS and CDR2 SASEGT.

The chain couples TRBV19 to TRBJ1-2; D perhaps matches TRBD1 (5 bases). Deletions cut 7 bases from V and 3 bases from J, with 24 bases between. Germline-derived CDR1 and CDR2 are LNHDA and SQIVND (reference sequence). The CDR3 has 17 residues. The CDR3, as DNA: TGTGCCAGTACCCAATGGCGGCAGGGCCAACGGCACTATGGCTACACCTTC. Amino acid sequence: CASTQWRQGQRHYGYTF.

The V call is TRBV28, the J call TRBJ1-2, with TRBD1 identical over 7 bases. With V trimmed by 2 bases and J by 5 bases, 8 bases remained unmatched. The germline V gene encodes CDR1 MDHEN and CDR2 SYDVKM. This CDR3 is built from 15 residues. The CDR3 loop reads CASSLRRQGEYGYTF. In DNA form, the CDR3 reads TGTGCCAGCAGTTTACGACGACAGGGTGAATATGGCTACACCTTC.

This chain links TRBV10-1 with TRBJ2-3; D is ambiguous. Trimming cost V 3 bases and J 4 bases, with 5 bases left between them. This CDR3 region has 12 residues. Germline CDR1 and CDR2: WNHNN and SYGVQD (reference sequence). The CDR3 here is CASSDLADTQYF. Here the CDR3 DNA reads TGCGCCAGCAGTGATCTCGCAGATACGCAGTATTTT.

The chain has TRBV2 and TRBJ2-5, with 8 positions matching TRBD2. Trimming removed 5 bases from V and 2 bases from J; junction bases left unmatched: 4. This CDR3 has 14 residues. Per germline, CDR1 SNHLY and CDR2 FYNNEI. CDR3 sequence: CASSRAGVQETQYF. In DNA, the CDR3 is TGTGCCAGCAGTAGAGCGGGGGTACAAGAGACCCAGTACTTC.

The rearrangement uses TRBV5-4 and TRBJ2-3; 9 positions agree with TRBD2. The CDR3 contains 16 residues. CDR1 and CDR2 (germline): SGHNT, YYREEE (reference sequence). J gave up 2 bases and V 0 bases, and 4 bases lay outside the gene matches. CDR3 residues: CASSLELAGITDTQYF. CDR3 nucleotides: TGTGCCAGCAGCTTGGAGCTAGCGGGGATCACAGATACGCAGTATTTT.

The chain links TRBV20-1 to TRBJ1-2; D possibly corresponds to TRBD1 (6 bases). This CDR3 comprises 11 residues. Trimming cost V 5 bases and J 8 bases, with 12 bases left between them. Per the germline V gene, CDR1 is DFQATT and CDR2 is SNEGSKA (reference sequence). The CDR3 DNA reads as TGCAGTGCTGGGGGGGCAGGAGGCTACACCTTC. It codes for CSAGGAGGYTF.

The chain links TRBV4-1 to TRBJ2-7; D is uncertain. This CDR3 contains 15 residues. The V gene's germline CDR1 is MGHRA and CDR2 YSYEKL. Trimming removed 1 base at V and 0 bases at J, with 10 bases between. The CDR3 region has the DNA TGCGCCAGCAGCCAAGGGGTCGCGGTCTCCTACGAGCAGTACTTC. As protein: CASSQGVAVSYEQYF.

This chain links TRBV9 with TRBJ2-2; 7 bases match TRBD2. The trim removed 3 bases at V and 2 bases at J, leaving 10 bases unmatched. Germline V gives CDR1 SGDLS, CDR2 YYNGEE. This CDR3 region has 17 residues. CDR3 sequence: CASSGRRGRGNTGELFF. CDR3 nucleotides: TGTGCCAGCAGCGGTAGGAGAGGGAGGGGAAACACCGGGGAGCTGTTTTTT.

V usage is TRBV19 and J usage is TRBJ1-1; D is unclear. CDR1 is LNHDA and CDR2 is SQIVND in the germline V gene (reference sequence). The V end lost 8 bases, the J end lost 1 base, and 8 bases lay between the germline ends. The CDR3 has 12 amino acids. As DNA, the CDR3 is TGTGCCAGTCGTTTGAGGAACACTGAAGCTTTCTTT. This sequence encodes CASRLRNTEAFF.

This rearrangement joins TRBV9 to TRBJ2-2; D perhaps matches TRBD2 (6 bases). The V end was cut by 0 bases, the J end by 6 bases, with 12 bases between. The CDR3 has 15 amino acids. Germline lookup yields CDR1 SGDLS and CDR2 YYNGEE. Here the CDR3 reads CASSVGGERSGELFF. CDR3 coding DNA: TGTGCCAGCAGCGTAGGCGGGGAGAGATCCGGGGAGCTGTTTTTT.

This clone was observed once. The chain employs TRBV5-1 and TRBJ2-7, with D tentatively TRBD1 (5 bases). Germline V gives CDR1 SGHRS, CDR2 YFSETQ. The CDR3 contains 13 residues. The ends were cut back, 9 bases at V and 3 bases at J, with 16 bases in the middle. CDR3 sequence: CATSKSGNYEQYF. The CDR3 DNA reads as TGCGCCACCTCAAAATCAGGGAACTACGAGCAGTACTTC.

The V call is TRBV4-3, the J call TRBJ2-7, with D uncertain. CDR1 and CDR2 (germline): LGHNA, YSLEER. The CDR3 spans 15 residues. The V gene lost 0 bases and the J gene lost 3 bases, with 12 bases spanning the gap. DNA for the CDR3: TGCGCCAGCAGCCAAGAGGGTTTCGGGTTCTACGAGCAGTACTTC. Translated, it gives CASSQEGFGFYEQYF.

A word on this clone: Compared with germline, one end of the junction differs, possibly owing to a read error. The rearrangement links TRBV7-9 to TRBJ2-7; possible D gene TRBD1, 6 bases. Germline V gene sequence: CDR1 SEHNR, CDR2 FQNEAQ (reference sequence). The CDR3 has 16 amino acids. The CDR3 is CSSSSPFLTGPYEQYF. The CDR3 nucleotides read TGTTCCAGCAGCTCGCCCTTCCTGACAGGCCCCTACGAGCAGTACTTC.

The chain employs TRBV29-1 and TRBJ2-1; TRBD1 matches 12 bases. Germline CDR1 and CDR2: SQVTM and ANQGSEA. This CDR3 has 15 residues. Trimming took 5 bases from V and 6 from J; bases not matched to a gene: 8. The CDR3 loop is CSVTKGTGGLNEQFF. Here the CDR3 DNA reads TGCAGCGTTACCAAGGGGACAGGGGGCCTCAATGAGCAGTTCTTC.

This clone has a single count. The V call is TRBV19, the J call TRBJ1-2; D is possibly TRBD1 (6 bases). V gave up 4 bases and J gave up 4 bases, with 13 bases separating them. The CDR3 consists of 14 residues. CDR1 is LNHDA and CDR2 is SQIVND in the germline V gene (reference sequence). The DNA of the CDR3 is TGTGCCAGTAGTACAACAGGGTCGGCCTATGGCTACACCTTC. Protein product: CASSTTGSAYGYTF. The whole variable domain, remainder taken from reference TRBV19 and TRBJ1-2, is DGGITQSPKYLFRKEGQNVTLSCEQNLNHDAMYWYRQDPGQGLRLIYYSQIVNDFQKGDIAEGYSVSREKKESFPLTVTSAQKNPTAFYLCASSTTGSAYGYTFGSGTRLTVV.

The chain combines TRBV9 with TRBJ2-7; no clear D. Germline V CDR1 and CDR2: SGDLS, YYNGEE. This CDR3 region has 13 residues. V was shortened by 1 base and J by 1 base, with 6 bases between the two germline ends. Here the CDR3 reads CASSVTASYEQYF. CDR3 coding DNA: TGTGCCAGCAGCGTAACTGCTTCCTACGAGCAGTACTTC.

The chain carries TRBV27 and TRBJ2-7, with 11 bases aligning to TRBD2. CDR1 MNHEY and CDR2 SMNVEV come from the germline V gene (reference sequence). V was clipped by 3 bases and J by 4 bases; unmatched bases: 5. This CDR3 is built from 15 residues. This CDR3 reads CASSFVAGGIYEQYF. The CDR3 coding sequence is TGTGCCAGCAGTTTCGTAGCGGGGGGGATTTACGAGCAGTACTTC.

J is TRBJ1-2 and V is TRBV7-8, with 8 nucleotides matching TRBD1. The CDR3 consists of 15 residues. The V segment lost 4 bases and the J segment 0 bases; nucleotides outside the gene matches: 4. CDR1 and CDR2 from the germline V gene are SGHVS and FQNEAQ. The chain's CDR3 is CASSSRTGTNYGYTF. CDR3 nucleotides: TGTGCCAGCAGCTCCAGGACAGGGACTAACTATGGCTACACCTTC.

The V and J genes are TRBV29-1 and TRBJ1-1, with 7 bases that match TRBD1. Per the germline V gene, CDR1 is SQVTM and CDR2 is ANQGSEA. The CDR3 is made up of 14 amino acids. Trimming removed 7 bases from V and 9 bases from J; junction bases left unmatched: 17. Written as DNA, the CDR3 is TGCAGCGCCAGACACCCTGGGGACAGTTCTCAAGCTTTCTTT. The encoded protein is CSARHPGDSSQAFF. Full variable domain (missing parts from reference TRBV29-1 and TRBJ1-1): SAVISQKPSRDICQRGTSLTIQCQVDSQVTMMFWYRQQPGQSLTLIATANQGSEATYESGFVIDKFPISRPNLTFSTLTVSNMSPEDSSIYLCSARHPGDSSQAFFGQGTRLTVV.

The chain combines TRBV6-1 with TRBJ1-1, with 10 nucleotides matching TRBD1. Germline V CDR1 and CDR2: MNHNS, SASEGT. CDR3 length: 15 residues. J was trimmed by 6 bases and V by 7 bases; bases with no gene match: 11. CDR3 DNA: TGTGCCAGCACCCGAACGACAGGGGGCGAATCTGAAGCTTTCTTT. This encodes CASTRTTGGESEAFF.

The J gene is TRBJ1-1, the V gene TRBV27; D is ambiguous. V lost 5 bases and J lost 0, with 10 bases in between. This CDR3 is 14 amino acids long. Germline V CDR1 and CDR2: MNHEY, SMNVEV (reference sequence). CDR3 coding DNA: TGTGCCAGCAGTCCGGCGGGGATGAACACTGAAGCTTTCTTT. As protein: CASSPAGMNTEAFF.

This chain connects TRBV7-8 to TRBJ2-7; D is unclear. The CDR3 extends over 16 amino acids. The germline CDR1 and CDR2 sequences are SGHVS and FQNEAQ. With 5 bases removed from V and 4 bases from J, the gap between germline ends came to 21 bases. The CDR3 sequence is CASSPAFFTGAYEQYF. DNA for the CDR3: TGTGCCAGCAGCCCCGCCTTTTTTACCGGAGCTTACGAGCAGTACTTC. The variable domain in full, with the rest retrieved from reference TRBV7-8 and TRBJ2-7, is GAGVSQSPRYKVAKRGQDVALRCDPISGHVSLFWYQQALGQGPEFLTYFQNEAQLDKSGLPSDRFFAERPEGSVSTLKIQRTQQEDSAVYLCASSPAFFTGAYEQYFGPGTRLTVT.

The chain uses TRBV11-2 and TRBJ2-1, with 8 bases aligning to TRBD2. Germline CDR1 is SGHAT and CDR2 is FQNNGV. CDR3 length: 14 residues. Trimming took 5 bases from V and 9 from J; bases not matched to a gene: 9. The CDR3 DNA reads TGTGCCAGCAGCCGCACCCGGGGGGGCCCTGAGCAGTTCTTC. Translation gives CASSRTRGGPEQFF.